The 8 T cell receptor beta chains below all came from one sample that was sequenced in a study of blood T cell repertoires in COVID-19. Libraries were prepared by immunoSEQ multiplex PCR; TCRdb keeps only in-frame clonotypes and omits some of them. Of more than 400,000 clones in the sample, about nine tenths were seen once. Input material: PBMCs or T cells enriched from blood (not recorded which). The origin of the receptors is a young woman who had recovered from COVID-19.

The chain uses TRBV7-6 and TRBJ2-5; a weak D match, TRBD2 (6 bases). The germline gives CDR1 SGHVS, CDR2 FNYEAQ. The V and J ends lost 1 base and 5 bases respectively, with 17 bases between them. The CDR3 totals 16 residues. In nucleotides, the CDR3 is TGTGCCAGCAGCTTAGAGGCGGGGCGCGTATGGGAGACCCAGTACTTC. It specifies CASSLEAGRVWETQYF.

The CDR3 protein is CASSRDRGNEQFF. The CDR3 DNA sequence: TGTGCCAGCAGCCGGGACAGAGGCAATGAGCAGTTCTTC. This chain connects TRBV5-8 to TRBJ2-1; 7 nucleotides align to TRBD1. The CDR3 has 13 residues. V lost 4 bases, J lost 6 bases, and 4 bases stayed unmatched. Germline V CDR1 and CDR2: SGHTS, YDEGEE.

As DNA, the CDR3 is TGTGCCAGCAGCTTCCGGACAGCCCTAGCCAAAAACATTCAGTACTTC. It is translated as CASSFRTALAKNIQYF. The chain carries TRBV7-2 and TRBJ2-4; tentative D call: TRBD1 (6 bases). V lost 3 bases and J lost 0, with 12 bases in between. Per the germline V gene, CDR1 is SGHTA and CDR2 is FQGNSA. This CDR3 spans 16 amino acids.

The rearrangement joins TRBV12-3 or TRBV12-4 to TRBJ2-1; D is perhaps TRBD2 (6 bases). V gave up 6 bases and J gave up 11 bases, with 17 bases separating them. The CDR3 totals 13 residues. This CDR3 is CASSPRSGFKQFF. In DNA form, the CDR3 reads TGTGCCAGCAGCCCTCGTAGCGGATTTAAGCAGTTCTTC.

V usage is TRBV2 and J usage is TRBJ2-1, with 9 bases lining up with TRBD2. This CDR3 has 16 residues. The germline V gene has CDR1 SNHLY and CDR2 FYNNEI. J gave up 0 bases and V 4 bases, and 4 bases lay outside the gene matches. The CDR3 reads CASSGGSGSSYNEQFF. The DNA of the CDR3 is TGTGCCAGCAGTGGAGGTAGCGGGAGCTCCTACAATGAGCAGTTCTTC.

This clone was seen once. Its ends do not fully match the called genes, so a read error is possible. The V call is TRBV18, the J call TRBJ2-1; D not resolved. The V gene's germline CDR1 is KGHSH and CDR2 LQKENI. The CDR3 covers 14 residues. The CDR3 protein is CASSSPFSYNEQFF. The CDR3 nucleotides read TGTGCCAGCTCATCACCCTTTTCCTACAATGAGCAGTTCTTC.

The V call is TRBV5-4, the J call TRBJ1-1; 7 positions match TRBD1. The CDR3 has 14 residues. From germline, CDR1 is SGHNT and CDR2 YYREEE (reference sequence). Trimming removed 8 bases from V and 7 bases from J; junction bases left unmatched: 14. This CDR3 reads CARHGGGLKGEAFF. The CDR3 DNA sequence: TGTGCCAGGCACGGAGGGGGCTTAAAGGGTGAAGCTTTCTTT.

The chain uses TRBV5-4 and TRBJ1-1; TRBD1 might be the D (6 bases). The CDR3 spans 14 residues. V was cut by 4 bases and J by 6 bases, with 16 bases left in between. Germline V gives CDR1 SGHNT, CDR2 YYREEE (reference sequence). CDR3 nucleotides: TGTGCCAGCAGCCTTCGGGGGGCCCACCCTGAAGCTTTCTTT. Translation: CASSLRGAHPEAFF.